This TCR beta chain came from a study of identical twins (TCRdb year 2016). About the study as a whole: TCR alpha and beta repertoires from monozygotic twins, unrelated adults of various ages and cord blood were deep-sequenced to test whether fetal clonotypes persist. To rule out contamination, the twin experiments were replicated at different times with different library preparation protocols.

The method was 5' RACE. For sequencing, an Illumina HiSeq 2000 was employed. A universal primer binding site was introduced by template switching, and a unique molecular identifier was present in the final cDNA, enabling accurate counting of TCR cDNA molecules. First-strand cDNA for TCR alpha and beta chains was synthesized from specific primers in the conserved constant-segment region. To control for contamination, every cDNA library was double barcoded, receiving both a SMART-Mk sample barcode and Illumina barcodes. TruSeq adapter sequences along with Illumina sample barcodes were introduced in two successive PCR steps. Sequencing of the TCR alpha and beta cDNA libraries was done on the Illumina HiSeq platform using custom primers. For the original study's pipeline: MiGEC processed the raw reads to extract unique molecular identifiers, while MiXCR was used to determine the CDR3 positions. Recombination models were inferred per individual with the repgenHMM and IGoR tools using an EM algorithm. Shared clonotypes were analyzed with the tcR package in R, and sharing was normalized by the product of cloneset sizes. Out-of-frame nonproductive sequences were analyzed to study raw recombination free of thymic and clonal selection effects. Using fastp trimming at Q25 and MiXCR clonotype assembly, TCRdb reanalyzed the public sequencing data and kept in-frame beta chains. CDR3 protein duplicates are merged, each entry listing the most common genes and DNA. What appears here as the V and J calls and clone size reflects TCRdb's work, not the paper's. The sample table holds approximately 530,000 distinct CDR3 sequences, of which 20% to 25% were seen once. Around 0.48% of the sample comes from the top ten.

About this clonotype: What this receptor recognizes is not known. The record has no base qualities; no much larger clone is one base away.

Results the study describes overall, beyond this receptor: Zero-insertion analyses could be partly confounded by invariant T cells such as MAIT and iNKT, though diverse VJ usage argued against such confounding for most clonotypes. Out-of-frame TCR alpha sequences shared between twins showed an excess of low generation-probability sequences compared with coincidental sharing between unrelated individuals. In monozygotic twins, recombination models systematically underestimated out-of-frame TCR alpha sharing, but the models matched the sharing seen between unrelated individuals. The excess sharing between twins in beta out-of-frame sequences was weaker because fewer shared sequences reduced the signal-to-noise ratio. Fewer insertions were carried by abundant cord blood beta clonotypes; a weaker similar trend was observed in young adult naive repertoires, while no such trend was observed in memory repertoires. Because the same donors could not be followed over many years, the conclusions depended on cross-sectional statistical analysis.

Only healthy Caucasian donors were included. Three pairs of female monozygotic twins, all aged 18 to 29 years, made up the twin cohort. CD4+ and CD8+ T cell populations were isolated with positive isolation kits from Invitrogen. The same specimen was also included in a second study, on yellow fever vaccine responses in identical twins. The second paper states: The T cell response to vaccination in identical twins was reported by the authors to appear partly convergent and partly personalized. In identical twins, the study followed T cell clones that responded to the vaccine with precision.

The material sequenced was CD4+ T cells sorted from blood. This receptor was identified in a woman between 18 and 30 years old in good health.

The nucleotide sequence is TGTGCCAGCAGTTTGACCTGGGAGACCCAGTACTTC. Translation gives CASSLTWETQYF. This sequence uses TRBV28 and TRBJ2-5; no confident D gene assignment can be made. Including cysteine and phenylalanine, the CDR3 has 12 amino acids. Here the CDR3 DNA is all that survives: 36 bases in frame from base 1. In the germline V gene, CDR1 corresponds to MDHEN and CDR2 to SYDVKM. Between the V and J ends, shortened by 3 bases and 5 bases respectively, the junction contains 7 bases.